This T cell receptor beta chain was recovered during a study of beta chain features in type 1 diabetes. Study results and caveats: Naive, central memory and Treg TCRB repertoires seemed to resemble each other more closely in patients than they did in healthy donors.

Reverse transcription of all isolated RNA meant that expressed TCRB transcripts were sequenced. Sequencing used immunoSEQ multiplex PCR; TCRdb keeps in-frame clones, though not all of them. The sample records 390,000 or so clones, approximately 13% being singletons. This clone has a handful of counts. Its specificity is unknown. Germline assignment: CDR1 KGHSH and CDR2 LQKENI. The CDR3 sequence is 14 residues long. Trimming took off 2 bases at V and 3 bases at J, with 10 bases between the two ends. The clonotype originates from a man aged 25 to 45 in good health. Sequencing was performed on naive CD4+ T cells from blood. This chain connects TRBV18 to TRBJ2-5; D not resolved. CDR3 amino acids: CASSPEPEEETQYF. The DNA for the CDR3 is TGTGCCAGCTCACCAGAGCCAGAGGAAGAGACCCAGTACTTC.